This entry lists 24 T cell receptor beta chains sequenced from one sample in a study of shared clonotypes between healthy human individuals (dated by TCRdb to the early 2020s). Library method: the immunoSEQ multiplex PCR assay. Not all clones reach the TCRdb copy of this immuneACCESS table, which keeps in-frame sequences only. Checked studies attribute under half of the gap to unresolved V genes and leave the rest unexplained. Present in this sample are roughly 2.5 million clones, around 90% of which were seen just once. Of the sample, roughly 0.13% falls within the top ten clones. The material sequenced was naive CD4+ T cells sorted from blood. The cell subset or site label for this specimen denotes: CD45RA+ positively selected. These receptors were collected from a man aged 18-30 years in good health.

The chain uses TRBV2 and TRBJ2-3; 12 bases agree with TRBD2. V trimming: 1 base; J trimming: 4 bases; junction bases outside the gene matches: 6. In germline, CDR1 is SNHLY, CDR2 FYNNEI. This CDR3 is 17 amino acids long. The CDR3 coding sequence is TGTGCCAGCAGTGAAGATAGGCTAGCGGGGGGGGCAGATACGCAGTATTTT. Protein: CASSEDRLAGGADTQYF.

This clone occurred once. The chain is built from TRBV6-5 and TRBJ2-3; D is possibly TRBD1 (5 bases). CDR3 length: 14 amino acids. Germline loops: CDR1 MNHEY, CDR2 SVGAGI. V was pared by 6 bases and J by 1 base, with 11 bases between. CDR3 protein: CASRVLGGTDTQYF. DNA for the CDR3: TGTGCCAGCAGAGTCCTAGGGGGCACAGATACGCAGTATTTT.

This clone is a singleton in its sample. The V call is TRBV7-2, the J call TRBJ2-1, with 13 bases lining up with TRBD2. Germline CDR1 and CDR2: SGHTA and FQGNSA. The CDR3 length is 17 residues. The V gene end was trimmed by 3 bases and the J gene end by 1 base; junction bases not matched to a gene: 3. The CDR3 loop reads CASSFRLAGGSYNEQFF. CDR3 nucleotides: TGTGCCAGCAGCTTTAGACTAGCGGGAGGTTCCTACAATGAGCAGTTCTTC.

This sequence joins TRBV15 and TRBJ2-1; TRBD2 aligns across 7 bases. Trimming cost V 4 bases and J 4 bases; bases outside gene matches: 10. This CDR3 contains 16 residues. Germline V gene lookup returns CDR1 LNHNV and CDR2 YYDKDF (reference sequence). CDR3 protein: CATSILGRGRYNEQFF. CDR3 nucleotides: TGTGCCACCAGCATCCTGGGGCGGGGGAGATACAATGAGCAGTTCTTC.

This clone was detected only once. This chain joins TRBV29-1 and TRBJ1-1; D is unclear. This CDR3 has 14 amino acids. The germline V and J ends were trimmed by 5 bases and 0 bases, with 13 bases remaining between them. Germline CDR1 SQVTM, CDR2 ANQGSEA. DNA for the CDR3: TGCAGCGTTTCCCCCTCGATACTGAACACTGAAGCTTTCTTT. Its translation: CSVSPSILNTEAFF.

This chain connects TRBV20-1 to TRBJ2-1; D perhaps matches TRBD2 (6 bases). V gave up 3 bases and J gave up 8 bases, with 8 bases separating them. This CDR3 contains 11 residues. Germline lookup yields CDR1 DFQATT and CDR2 SNEGSKA (reference sequence). The CDR3 DNA reads TGCAGTGCTAGGACTAGTTATGAGCAGTTCTTC. It specifies CSARTSYEQFF.

This clone was counted a single time. The gene calls are TRBV6-1 and TRBJ2-2; 11 bases map to TRBD2. J was trimmed by 5 bases and V by 1 base; bases with no gene match: 0. In germline, CDR1 is MNHNS, CDR2 SASEGT. The CDR3 is 15 amino acids. CDR3: CASSEGTSGTGELFF. The CDR3 DNA sequence: TGTGCCAGCAGTGAAGGGACTAGCGGGACCGGGGAGCTGTTTTTT.

V gene TRBV19 combines with J gene TRBJ2-1; the D gene could be TRBD1 or TRBD2 (6 bases each). V dropped 6 bases and J dropped 9 bases, with 15 bases sitting between them. The CDR3 runs 13 residues. Germline V gives CDR1 LNHDA, CDR2 SQIVND (reference sequence). CDR3 coding DNA: TGTGCCAGTAGGAAATCGGGGGCGGGTGAGCAGTTCTTC. It yields the protein CASRKSGAGEQFF.

The chain combines TRBV29-1 with TRBJ2-3; TRBD1 might be the D (8 bases). Trimming removed 4 bases from V and 4 bases from J, with 15 bases in between. Germline CDR1 reads SQVTM; CDR2 reads ANQGSEA. The CDR3 totals 14 residues. The CDR3 coding sequence is TGCAGCGTTGGGGGACAGGCGGGGGCAGATACGCAGTATTTT. Translation gives CSVGGQAGADTQYF.

This rearrangement joins TRBV18 to TRBJ2-6; 8 bases align to TRBD1. With V trimmed by 2 bases and J by 0 bases, 15 bases remained unmatched. Germline CDR1 KGHSH, CDR2 LQKENI. This CDR3 spans 21 amino acids. CDR3 region: CASSPKNGQGEFHSGANVLTF. In nucleotides, the CDR3 is TGTGCCAGCTCACCAAAAAATGGACAGGGCGAATTCCACTCTGGGGCCAACGTCCTGACTTTC.

This clone was counted only a few times. The identical CDR3 is also encoded by other nucleotide sequences in the sample. This sequence joins TRBV10-3 and TRBJ1-5; D is ambiguous. This CDR3 is 12 amino acids long. Germline CDR1 reads ENHRY; CDR2 reads SYGVKD. The V and J ends lost 4 bases and 4 bases respectively, with 5 bases between them. The CDR3 nucleotides read TGTGCCATCAGTGCTCCGAATCAGCCCCAGCATTTT. Residues: CAISAPNQPQHF.

This chain connects TRBV19 to TRBJ2-3; 8 bases are shared with TRBD2. V shed 3 bases, J shed 3 bases, and the junction held 5 bases outside the gene matches. CDR3 length: 15 residues. CDR1 and CDR2 (germline): LNHDA, SQIVND (reference sequence). The CDR3 coding sequence is TGTGCCAGTAGTATTCGGGGGGGCGGTACAGATACGCAGTATTTT. Its translation is CASSIRGGGTDTQYF.

This clone appeared once. The CDR3 spells CASSFPSGRPGYYEQYF. CDR3 DNA: TGTGCCAGCAGCTTCCCTAGCGGGAGGCCGGGGTACTACGAGCAGTACTTC. V and J are TRBV7-8 and TRBJ2-7; 11 bases line up with TRBD2. There are 17 residues in the CDR3. Germline V CDR1 and CDR2: SGHVS, FQNEAQ. Trimming cost V 3 bases and J 3 bases; bases outside gene matches: 10.

This chain connects TRBV5-3 to TRBJ1-5; 8 positions agree with TRBD1. TRBV5-3 is placed among ORFs of uncertain function. The junction had 9 bases not matched to a gene; V was cut back by 0 bases and J by 4 bases. The CDR3 extends over 17 amino acids. This CDR3 is CARSLAPGGAGNQPQHF. CDR3 sequence (DNA): TGTGCCAGAAGCTTGGCCCCAGGGGGCGCGGGTAATCAGCCCCAGCATTTT.

The chain employs TRBV10-3 and TRBJ2-3; 12 bases are shared with TRBD2. Germline V gene sequence: CDR1 ENHRY, CDR2 SYGVKD. V was pared by 0 bases and J by 5 bases, with 0 bases of the junction left unmatched. The CDR3 extends over 15 amino acids. CDR3 protein: CAISESTSGRDTQYF. CDR3 in DNA: TGTGCCATCAGTGAGTCGACTAGCGGGAGAGATACGCAGTATTTT.

About this clone: Other DNA variants within this sample encode the same CDR3. This rearrangement joins TRBV4-1 to TRBJ2-2; tentatively, D is TRBD2 (5 bases). The CDR3 is 12 amino acids. V was shortened by 4 bases and J by 5 bases, with 5 bases between the two germline ends. Germline-derived CDR1 and CDR2 are MGHRA and YSYEKL. CDR3 protein: CASSRGTGELFF. The CDR3 DNA reads TGCGCCAGCAGCCGAGGGACCGGGGAGCTGTTTTTT.

This rearrangement joins TRBV10-3 to TRBJ2-3; D possibly corresponds to TRBD1 (6 bases). The germline CDR1 and CDR2 sequences are ENHRY and SYGVKD. The CDR3 consists of 15 residues. V lost 4 bases to trimming and J lost 0 bases, with 11 bases between them. CDR3 amino acids: CAISGTALSTDTQYF. In DNA, the CDR3 is TGTGCCATCAGTGGGACAGCCTTGAGCACAGATACGCAGTATTTT.

Concerning this clone itself: The same CDR3 is also encoded by other DNA sequences in this sample. V and J are TRBV5-4 and TRBJ2-3, with D unclear. The CDR3 is 14 amino acids. Trimming pared 0 bases from V and 2 bases from J, leaving 7 bases between. CDR1 is SGHNT and CDR2 is YYREEE in the germline V gene (reference sequence). This chain's CDR3 is CASSLGLSTDTQYF. The CDR3, as DNA: TGTGCCAGCAGCTTGGGGCTCTCCACAGATACGCAGTATTTT.

The chain employs TRBV10-3 and TRBJ2-3, with a weak D call TRBD1 (5 bases). CDR3 length: 14 amino acids. Germline values: CDR1 ENHRY, CDR2 SYGVKD. V lost 8 bases and J 0 bases, leaving 12 bases between the germline ends. CDR3 in amino acids: CAIRKGLSTDTQYF. The CDR3 DNA reads as TGTGCCATCCGGAAGGGGTTAAGCACAGATACGCAGTATTTT.

The rearrangement joins TRBV7-8 to TRBJ2-7, with 11 bases lining up with TRBD2. Per the germline V gene, CDR1 is SGHVS and CDR2 is FQNEAQ. The length of the CDR3 is 17 residues. Unmatched junction bases numbered 8, after V lost 2 bases and J lost 2 bases. The CDR3 nucleotides are TGTGCCAGCAGCTTAACTAGCGGGGGCCCCTCGACCTACGAGCAGTACTTC. Translating it yields CASSLTSGGPSTYEQYF.

The V and J genes are TRBV6-1 and TRBJ1-5; D gene unclear. The CDR3 runs to 13 residues. Trimming cost V 1 base and J 7 bases, with 8 bases left between them. Germline CDR1 and CDR2: MNHNS and SASEGT. CDR3 nucleotides: TGTGCCAGCAGTGAAGACCGTCGACAGCCCCAGCATTTT. Amino acid sequence: CASSEDRRQPQHF.

The V and J genes are TRBV9 and TRBJ2-7; 11 nucleotides align to TRBD1. There are 14 residues in the CDR3. CDR1 is SGDLS, CDR2 YYNGEE, per germline. V gave up 4 bases and J gave up 6 bases; unmatched junction bases: 6. DNA of the CDR3: TGTGCCAGCAGCAAAACCGGGACAGGGGGCGAGCAGTACTTC. Residues: CASSKTGTGGEQYF.

The V call is TRBV5-6, the J call TRBJ1-2; the match to TRBD1 covers 9 bases. Germline V lookup: CDR1 SGHDT, CDR2 YYEEEE. The junction had 9 bases not matched to a gene; V was cut back by 4 bases and J by 5 bases. The CDR3 spans 15 residues. CDR3: CASSPLGQGAYGYTF. DNA of the CDR3: TGTGCCAGCAGCCCGCTGGGACAGGGAGCTTATGGCTACACCTTC. Full variable domain (outside the CDR3, taken from reference TRBV5-6 and TRBJ1-2): DAGVTQSPTHLIKTRGQQVTLRCSPKSGHDTVSWYQQALGQGPQFIFQYYEEEERQRGNFPDRFSGHQFPNYSSELNVNALLLGDSALYLCASSPLGQGAYGYTFGSGTRLTVV.

V usage is TRBV7-2 and J usage is TRBJ2-7, with 8 bases matching TRBD2. The germline V gene encodes CDR1 SGHTA and CDR2 FQGNSA. V lost 5 bases, J lost 7 bases, and 10 bases stayed unmatched. The CDR3 is 14 amino acids. The CDR3 sequence: CASSPGTSGMEQYF. The CDR3 coding sequence is TGTGCCAGCAGCCCCGGTACTAGCGGTATGGAGCAGTACTTC.